Sequencing of this T cell receptor beta chain was carried out in a study of T cells in Graves' hyperthyroidism and ophthalmopathy. Amplification of TCR beta CDR3 regions used RNA as the template. Initially, a first-round RT-PCR of the TCR CDR3 employed the HTBI primer set. TCRdb independently ran MiXCR on the multiplex PCR reads; one entry per CDR3 protein. The table includes approximately 430,000 distinct CDR3 sequences, 14% to 15% detected once. To note about this clonotype: The antigen remains undetermined.

In the ophthalmopathy cohort, Clinical Activity Score was at least 3, NOSPECS grade at least 4, and duration under 3 months. Losses at the gene ends were 1 base for V and 5 bases for J; bases not matched to a gene: 2. From germline, CDR1 is SGHRS and CDR2 YFSETQ. This CDR3 has 13 residues. Study results and caveats: Appearing also in blood were most of the thyroid clonotypes expanded above 0.001.

The sequenced sample was blood. This TCR was recovered from a young man with Graves' ophthalmopathy. The rearrangement joins TRBV5-1 to TRBJ2-5, with 7 bases that match TRBD1. CDR3 amino acids: CASSLPQGETQYF. As DNA, the CDR3 is TGCGCCAGCAGCTTGCCACAGGGGGAGACCCAGTACTTC.